Listed below are T cell receptor beta chains from one sample, sequenced in a study of cytomegalovirus exposure and HLA in healthy donors. TCRdb's table, derived via immunoSEQ multiplex PCR, lists solely in-frame clones and lacks some. In the table there are about 120,000 clones, around 77% of which are singletons. The sequencing sample was made of PBMCs. The receptors were sampled from a male donor in good health and CMV-seropositive. CDR3s include the opening cysteine and the closing phenylalanine or tryptophan. The order of the fields is V gene, J gene, clone size, D gene, CDR3 DNA, CDR3 protein. The D gene is left open where the match is weak. Where a row states a size, it is once, few, many or the class of an expanded clone; other rows omit it.

V gene: TRBV4-1
J gene: TRBJ2-2
clone size: few
D gene: TRBD2
CDR3 DNA: TGCGCCAGCAGCCAAGGGGGAGGGTTTCGACGCGCGAACACCGGGGAGCTGTTTTTT
CDR3 protein: CASSQGGGFRRANTGELFF

V gene: TRBV29-1
J gene: TRBJ1-1
clone size: NA
D gene: NA
CDR3 DNA: TGCAGTGGCGCTGGGCTGAACACTGAAGCTTTCTTT
CDR3 protein: CSGAGLNTEAFF

V gene: TRBV11-2
J gene: TRBJ2-1
clone size: NA
D gene: TRBD2
CDR3 DNA: TGTGCCAGCAGCTTGGATCCTTCGGCTAGCGGGAGAGTTAGGCAGTTCTTC
CDR3 protein: CASSLDPSASGRVRQFF

V gene: TRBV5-4
J gene: TRBJ2-5
clone size: NA
D gene: TRBD2
CDR3 DNA: TGTGCCAGCAGCTCCTTAGCGGGAGGTGCAGAGACCCAGTACTTC
CDR3 protein: CASSSLAGGAETQYF

V gene: TRBV5-1
J gene: TRBJ1-4
clone size: NA
D gene: TRBD1
CDR3 DNA: TGCGCCAGCAGCACCGGTACAGGGGTGGAAAAACTGTTTTTT
CDR3 protein: CASSTGTGVEKLFF

V gene: TRBV10-3
J gene: TRBJ2-7
clone size: NA
D gene: TRBD2
CDR3 DNA: TGTGCCATCAGTCGACTAGCGGGGGGGGGTTACGAGCAGTACTTC
CDR3 protein: CAISRLAGGGYEQYF

V gene: TRBV6-1
J gene: TRBJ1-1
clone size: NA
D gene: NA
CDR3 DNA: TGTGCCATAAGTGATCCGATGGCCGGGACACCGAACACTGAAGCTTTCTTT
CDR3 protein: CAISDPMAGTPNTEAFF

V gene: TRBV18
J gene: TRBJ2-1
clone size: NA
D gene: NA
CDR3 DNA: TGTGCCAGCTCACCCGGAGTCGTATCCTACAATGAGCAGTTCTTC
CDR3 protein: CASSPGVVSYNEQFF

V gene: TRBV5-1
J gene: TRBJ2-1
clone size: few
D gene: NA
CDR3 DNA: TGCGCCAGCAGCTTGGAGAGGAACAATGAGCAGTTCTTC
CDR3 protein: CASSLERNNEQFF

V gene: TRBV2
J gene: TRBJ2-5
clone size: NA
D gene: TRBD1
CDR3 DNA: TGTGCCAGCAGGCTTGGGACAGGAAAAGAGACCCAGTACTTC
CDR3 protein: CASRLGTGKETQYF

V gene: TRBV6-4
J gene: TRBJ2-2
clone size: few
D gene: TRBD2
CDR3 DNA: TGTGCCAGCAGTGACAGCAGCGGGGGGGCCTCGGGGGAGCTGTTTTTT
CDR3 protein: CASSDSSGGASGELFF

V gene: TRBV7-2
J gene: TRBJ2-1
clone size: once
D gene: TRBD1
CDR3 DNA: TGTGCCAGCAGCTCGCGACAGGGAGTACCGTTCTTC
CDR3 protein: CASSSRQGVPFF

V gene: TRBV5-1
J gene: TRBJ2-7
clone size: NA
D gene: TRBD1
CDR3 DNA: TGCGCCAGCAGCGCCGGGACAGGGGTTACCTACGAGCAGTACTTC
CDR3 protein: CASSAGTGVTYEQYF

V gene: TRBV5-1
J gene: TRBJ2-5
clone size: NA
D gene: TRBD1
CDR3 DNA: TGCGCCAGCAGCTTGATTAGGACGAACTCAGGGGGAGAGACCCAGTACTTC
CDR3 protein: CASSLIRTNSGGETQYF

V gene: TRBV19
J gene: TRBJ2-2
clone size: NA
D gene: NA
CDR3 DNA: TGTGCCAGTAGAATACAGGGTAGTGGCGGGGAGCTGTTTTTT
CDR3 protein: CASRIQGSGGELFF

V gene: TRBV28
J gene: TRBJ1-2
clone size: NA
D gene: NA
CDR3 DNA: TGTGCCAGCAGTTTGCACTCTGGCTACACCTTC
CDR3 protein: CASSLHSGYTF

V gene: TRBV18
J gene: TRBJ2-1
clone size: once
D gene: TRBD1
CDR3 DNA: TGTGCCAGCTCACCACCGGACAGGGGGACTGGCAATGAGCAGTTCTTC
CDR3 protein: CASSPPDRGTGNEQFF

V gene: TRBV2
J gene: TRBJ2-7
clone size: NA
D gene: NA
CDR3 DNA: TGTGCCAGCAGTGAACAGGGGAAGTCTGGCTACGAGCAGTACTTC
CDR3 protein: CASSEQGKSGYEQYF

V gene: TRBV2
J gene: TRBJ1-2
clone size: NA
D gene: TRBD1
CDR3 DNA: TGTGCCAGCAGTCGGGACAGGGGTAATGGCTACACCTTC
CDR3 protein: CASSRDRGNGYTF

V gene: TRBV5-1
J gene: TRBJ2-3
clone size: NA
D gene: NA
CDR3 DNA: TGCGCCAGCAGCGGAACTCAGGGGTCAGATACGCAGTATTTT
CDR3 protein: CASSGTQGSDTQYF

V gene: TRBV7-2
J gene: TRBJ2-5
clone size: NA
D gene: NA
CDR3 DNA: TGTGCCAGCAGCTCCTCCCCCCGAGCGGAACACTTC
CDR3 protein: CASSSSPRAEHF

V gene: TRBV28
J gene: TRBJ2-1
clone size: NA
D gene: TRBD1
CDR3 DNA: TGTGCCAGCAGTTTTGCGGCCGAGGGGGCGAGCTCCTACAATGAGCAGTTCTTC
CDR3 protein: CASSFAAEGASSYNEQFF

V gene: TRBV12-5
J gene: TRBJ1-6
clone size: once
D gene: TRBD1
CDR3 DNA: TGTGCTAGTGGGGGTGGACAGGAGGGATCACCCCTCCACTTT
CDR3 protein: CASGGGQEGSPLHF

V gene: TRBV27
J gene: TRBJ2-7
clone size: NA
D gene: NA
CDR3 DNA: TGTGCCAGCAGGGGAGTCAGATCCTACGAGCAGTACTTC
CDR3 protein: CASRGVRSYEQYF

V gene: TRBV29-1
J gene: TRBJ2-7
clone size: NA
D gene: NA
CDR3 DNA: TGCAGCGTTGGTCAGGTAGGCTACGAGCAGTACTTC
CDR3 protein: CSVGQVGYEQYF

V gene: TRBV5-4
J gene: TRBJ1-3
clone size: NA
D gene: TRBD1
CDR3 DNA: TGTGCCAGCAGCTTCCAGACAGGGCCTGGAAACACCATATATTTT
CDR3 protein: CASSFQTGPGNTIYF

V gene: TRBV5-1
J gene: TRBJ2-1
clone size: NA
D gene: TRBD2
CDR3 DNA: TGCGCCAGCAAGCCTAGCGGGGGATACAATGAGCAGTTCTTC
CDR3 protein: CASKPSGGYNEQFF

V gene: TRBV27
J gene: TRBJ2-7
clone size: NA
D gene: TRBD1
CDR3 DNA: TGTGCCGCGAAACGGACAGGGCTTTCCTCCTACGAGCAGTACTTC
CDR3 protein: CAAKRTGLSSYEQYF

V gene: TRBV7-2
J gene: TRBJ1-2
clone size: few
D gene: TRBD1
CDR3 DNA: TGTGCCAGCAGCTATCGACAGGGCCCTCCGGATGGCTACACCTTC
CDR3 protein: CASSYRQGPPDGYTF

V gene: TRBV6-4
J gene: TRBJ2-1
clone size: NA
D gene: TRBD2
CDR3 DNA: TGTGCCAGCAGTTCTACCGGGACTAGCGGGAGTAATGAGCAGTTCTTC
CDR3 protein: CASSSTGTSGSNEQFF

V gene: TRBV19
J gene: TRBJ2-7
clone size: NA
D gene: TRBD1
CDR3 DNA: TGTGCCAGTAGTATAGCTCCGACAGGGCACTACGAGCAGTACTTC
CDR3 protein: CASSIAPTGHYEQYF

V gene: TRBV4-1
J gene: TRBJ1-5
clone size: once
D gene: NA
CDR3 DNA: TGCGCCAGCAGCCAAGGTGGGCAGGACAATCAGCCCCAGCATTTT
CDR3 protein: CASSQGGQDNQPQHF

V gene: TRBV6-6
J gene: TRBJ2-3
clone size: NA
D gene: NA
CDR3 DNA: TGTGCCAGCAGTCTCGGGACTCTCAGCACAGATACGCAGTATTTT
CDR3 protein: CASSLGTLSTDTQYF

V gene: TRBV9
J gene: TRBJ2-2
clone size: NA
D gene: TRBD2
CDR3 DNA: TGTGCCAGCAGCGTTAATAGGACTAGGGGGGAGCTGTTTTTT
CDR3 protein: CASSVNRTRGELFF

V gene: TRBV7-6
J gene: TRBJ2-3
clone size: NA
D gene: TRBD1
CDR3 DNA: TGTGCCAGCAGCGTGCGTGGGACAGGGGGCAGGACAGATACGCAGTATTTT
CDR3 protein: CASSVRGTGGRTDTQYF

V gene: TRBV30
J gene: TRBJ1-2
clone size: NA
D gene: NA
CDR3 DNA: TGTGGAGTCTCGGCAGGTCTACGGCATGGCTACACCTTC
CDR3 protein: CGVSAGLRHGYTF

V gene: TRBV4-1
J gene: TRBJ1-2
clone size: NA
D gene: NA
CDR3 DNA: TGCGCCAGCAGCCAAGTGACCGGGATAGACTATGGCTACACCTTC
CDR3 protein: CASSQVTGIDYGYTF